The sequence of this T cell receptor (beta chain) was determined in a study of T cells in Graves' hyperthyroidism and ophthalmopathy. TCR beta CDR3 sequences were amplified from RNA transcripts. RT-PCR in the first round (using the HTBI primer set) targeted the TCR CDR3. TCRdb re-called the multiplex PCR reads through MiXCR, storing one row per CDR3 protein. Of about 550,000 distinct CDR3 sequences listed, around 20% are singletons. This clonotype has at least ten counts. The diagnoses drew upon clinical symptoms, serum thyroxine and TRAb, thyroid ultrasound and orbital computed tomography. The ends were cut back, 0 bases at V and 5 bases at J, with 5 bases in the middle. Looked up from germline, CDR1 is SGHDN and CDR2 is FVKESK. This CDR3 is built from 13 residues.

This receptor was taken from a man aged 18 to 30 with Graves' hyperthyroidism. The sequenced sample consisted of blood. V is TRBV14 and J is TRBJ1-5, with D hard to call. The CDR3 spells CASSQDLDQPQHF. CDR3 DNA sequence: TGTGCCAGCAGCCAAGATCTGGATCAGCCCCAGCATTTT.